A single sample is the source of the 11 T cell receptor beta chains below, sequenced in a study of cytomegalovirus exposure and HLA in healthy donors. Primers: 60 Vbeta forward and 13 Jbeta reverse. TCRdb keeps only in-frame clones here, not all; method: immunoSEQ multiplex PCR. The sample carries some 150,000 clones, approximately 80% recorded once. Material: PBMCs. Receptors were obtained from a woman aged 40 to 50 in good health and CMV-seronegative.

In DNA, the CDR3 is TGTGCCAGCAGCTTCGATGGGACTAGCGGGGGGATGAAGACCCAGTACTTC. Translating it yields CASSFDGTSGGMKTQYF. V gene TRBV7-6 combines with J gene TRBJ2-5, with TRBD2 matching 15 bases. Germline V CDR1 and CDR2: SGHVS, FNYEAQ. This CDR3 comprises 17 residues. Trimming took 3 bases from V and 6 from J; bases not matched to a gene: 8.

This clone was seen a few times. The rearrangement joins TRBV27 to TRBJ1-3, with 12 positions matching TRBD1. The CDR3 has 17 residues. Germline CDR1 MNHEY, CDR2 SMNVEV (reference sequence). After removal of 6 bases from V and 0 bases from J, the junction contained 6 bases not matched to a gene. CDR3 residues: CASSRDRGPLSGNTIYF. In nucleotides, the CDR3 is TGTGCCAGCAGCAGGGACAGGGGGCCCCTCTCTGGAAACACCATATATTTT.

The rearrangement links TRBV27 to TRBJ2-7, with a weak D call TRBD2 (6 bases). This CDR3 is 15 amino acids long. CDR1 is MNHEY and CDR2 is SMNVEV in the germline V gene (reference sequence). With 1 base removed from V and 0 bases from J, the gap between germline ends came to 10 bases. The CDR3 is CASSLLGGVSYEQYF. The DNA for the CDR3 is TGTGCCAGCAGTTTATTAGGCGGGGTCTCCTACGAGCAGTACTTC.

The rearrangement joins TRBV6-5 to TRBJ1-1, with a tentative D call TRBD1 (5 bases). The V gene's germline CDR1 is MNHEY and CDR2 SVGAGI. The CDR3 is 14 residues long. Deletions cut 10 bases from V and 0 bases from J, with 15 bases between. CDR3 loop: CAKTIDSLNTEAFF. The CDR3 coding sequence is TGTGCCAAAACGATAGACAGTTTGAACACTGAAGCTTTCTTT.

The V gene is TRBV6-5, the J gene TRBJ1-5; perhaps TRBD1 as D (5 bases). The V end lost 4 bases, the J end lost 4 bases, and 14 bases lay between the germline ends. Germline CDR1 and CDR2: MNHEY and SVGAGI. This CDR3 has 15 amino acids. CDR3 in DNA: TGTGCCAGCAGTTCCCTGGGGGGGGATAATCAGCCCCAGCATTTT. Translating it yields CASSSLGGDNQPQHF.

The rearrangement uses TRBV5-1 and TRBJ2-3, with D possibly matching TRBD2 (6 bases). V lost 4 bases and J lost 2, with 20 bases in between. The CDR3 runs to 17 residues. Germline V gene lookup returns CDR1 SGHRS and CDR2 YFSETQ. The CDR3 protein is CASSPPRAGPVTDTQYF. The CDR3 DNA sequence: TGCGCCAGCAGCCCCCCCCGAGCGGGCCCAGTCACAGATACGCAGTATTTT. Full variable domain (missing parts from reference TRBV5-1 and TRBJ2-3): KAGVTQTPRYLIKTRGQQVTLSCSPISGHRSVSWYQQTPGQGLQFLFEYFSETQRNKGNFPGRFSGRQFSNSRSEMNVSTLELGDSALYLCASSPPRAGPVTDTQYFGPGTRLTVL.

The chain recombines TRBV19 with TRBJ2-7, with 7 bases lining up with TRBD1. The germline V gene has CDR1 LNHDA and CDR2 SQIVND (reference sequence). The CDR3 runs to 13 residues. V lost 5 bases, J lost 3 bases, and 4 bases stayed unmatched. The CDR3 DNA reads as TGTGCCAGTAGTGAGGGACAGATCTACGAGCAGTACTTC. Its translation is CASSEGQIYEQYF.

CDR3 coding DNA: TGTGCCTGGAGTGTAGCCAATGGAGGCACTGAAGCTTTCTTT. Translating it yields CAWSVANGGTEAFF. The V gene is TRBV30, the J gene TRBJ1-1, with no clear D. In germline, CDR1 is GTSNPN, CDR2 SVGIG (reference sequence). Trimming stripped 0 bases from V and 4 bases from J, with 12 bases between. The CDR3 is 14 residues long.

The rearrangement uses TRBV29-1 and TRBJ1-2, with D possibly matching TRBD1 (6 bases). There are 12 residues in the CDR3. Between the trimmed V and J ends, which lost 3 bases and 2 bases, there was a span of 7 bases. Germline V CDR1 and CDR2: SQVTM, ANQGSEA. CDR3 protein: CSVEDSNYGYTF. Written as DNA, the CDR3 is TGCAGCGTTGAGGACAGCAACTATGGCTACACCTTC.

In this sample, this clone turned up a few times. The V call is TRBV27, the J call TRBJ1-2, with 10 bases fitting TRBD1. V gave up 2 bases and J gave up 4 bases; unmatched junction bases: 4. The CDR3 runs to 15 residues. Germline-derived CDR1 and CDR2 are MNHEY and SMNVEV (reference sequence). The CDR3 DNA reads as TGTGCCAGCAGTTTAAAGACAGGGGGCGGCTATGGCTACACCTTC. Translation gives CASSLKTGGGYGYTF.

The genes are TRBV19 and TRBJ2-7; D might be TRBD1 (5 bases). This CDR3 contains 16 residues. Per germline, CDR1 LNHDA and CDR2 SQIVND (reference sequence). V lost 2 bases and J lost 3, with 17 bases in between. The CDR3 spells CASSIRRQTFFYEQYF. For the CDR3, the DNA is TGTGCCAGTAGTATACGGCGACAGACGTTTTTCTACGAGCAGTACTTC.